Shown below are 23 T cell receptor beta chains from a single sample sequenced in a study of cytomegalovirus exposure and HLA in healthy donors. Vbeta (60) and Jbeta (13) primers were used in the PCR. Sequencing used immunoSEQ multiplex PCR; TCRdb keeps in-frame clones, though not all of them. Of fewer than 150,000 clones in the sample, around 80% were seen once. The sequenced sample consisted of PBMCs. These receptors all come from a female donor in good health and CMV-seropositive.

In its sample, this clone was seen once. The rearrangement uses TRBV9 and TRBJ2-3, with D perhaps TRBD1 (6 bases). With 3 bases removed from V and 1 base from J, the gap between germline ends came to 15 bases. CDR1 and CDR2 from the germline V gene are SGDLS and YYNGEE. The CDR3 spans 16 residues. CDR3 coding DNA: TGTGCCAGCAGCGCCTTACAGGGAGCGGGCACAGATACGCAGTATTTT. Residues: CASSALQGAGTDTQYF.

The chain couples TRBV2 to TRBJ2-5, with 8 bases fitting TRBD1. The CDR3 loop spans 13 amino acids. With 6 bases clipped from V and 4 bases from J, the junction kept 4 bases outside the gene matches. From germline, CDR1 is SNHLY and CDR2 FYNNEI. CDR3 in DNA: TGTGCCAGCAGGGGAACAGGGGGAGAGACCCAGTACTTC. Its translation: CASRGTGGETQYF.

The genes are TRBV30 and TRBJ1-5, with TRBD1 as a possible D gene (6 bases). CDR1 is GTSNPN, CDR2 SVGIG, per germline (reference sequence). Trimming took 3 bases from V and 4 from J, leaving 13 bases between them. The CDR3 has 14 residues. The DNA for the CDR3 is TGTGCCTGGAGGGGGGCCGCCACAAATCAGCCCCAGCATTTT. Protein sequence: CAWRGAATNQPQHF.

The gene calls are TRBV2 and TRBJ1-1; 7 bases agree with TRBD1. V lost 7 bases to trimming and J lost 9 bases; unmatched junction nucleotides: 5. Germline loops: CDR1 SNHLY, CDR2 FYNNEI. The CDR3 has 11 amino acids. CDR3: CASKTGQKAFF. In nucleotides, the CDR3 is TGTGCCAGCAAGACGGGACAGAAAGCTTTCTTT.

The rearrangement joins TRBV1 to TRBJ2-1; TRBD2 reflects the table's D call only, with no check against the DNA. TRBV1 corresponds to a pseudogene. This CDR3 spans 22 amino acids. CDR3 sequence reads: CTSSQDRGTSGGNRGSYNEQFF. In DNA, the CDR3 is TGCACCAGCAGCCAAGATAGAGGGACTAGCGGGGGGAATCGGGGCTCCTACAATGAGCAGTTCTTC.

The J gene is TRBJ1-1, the V gene TRBV15; 8 nucleotides line up with TRBD1. The CDR3 loop spans 14 amino acids. Germline loops: CDR1 LNHNV, CDR2 YYDKDF (reference sequence). The V and J ends lost 1 base and 7 bases, in that order; junction bases with no gene match: 5. CDR3 sequence reads: CATSRVQGAGEAFF. The CDR3 nucleotides are TGTGCCACCAGCAGAGTTCAGGGGGCCGGTGAAGCTTTCTTT.

This clone was recorded only once. The rearrangement links TRBV9 to TRBJ2-2; D not resolved. The germline V gene has CDR1 SGDLS and CDR2 YYNGEE. The V gene lost 0 bases and the J gene lost 1 base, with 10 bases spanning the gap. The CDR3 length is 16 residues. The CDR3: CASSVALSWNTGELFF. The CDR3 coding sequence is TGTGCCAGCAGCGTAGCTCTAAGCTGGAACACCGGGGAGCTGTTTTTT.

V gene TRBV18 combines with J gene TRBJ1-2; TRBD1 aligns across 9 bases. V gave up 3 bases and J gave up 10 bases; unmatched junction bases: 6. Per the germline V gene, CDR1 is KGHSH and CDR2 is LQKENI. The CDR3 is 13 residues long. The CDR3 loop reads CASSPGQGNNYTF. CDR3 DNA: TGTGCCAGCTCACCGGGACAGGGAAATAACTACACCTTC.

The chain employs TRBV27 and TRBJ1-2; D remains ambiguous. The CDR3 length is 13 residues. Germline V gene lookup returns CDR1 MNHEY and CDR2 SMNVEV (reference sequence). Between the trimmed V and J ends, which lost 4 bases and 4 bases, there was a span of 10 bases. CDR3 DNA sequence: TGTGCCAGCAGTTCAGGCAGCCTCTATGGCTACACCTTC. Protein product: CASSSGSLYGYTF.

Written as DNA, the CDR3 is TGTGCCAGCAGCTTATCAGGAAGTGGTTCACCCCTCCACTTT. It specifies CASSLSGSGSPLHF. V gene TRBV7-9 combines with J gene TRBJ1-6; D remains ambiguous. The germline V and J ends were trimmed by 2 bases and 9 bases, with 11 bases remaining between them. Germline V gene lookup returns CDR1 SEHNR and CDR2 FQNEAQ (reference sequence). The CDR3 sequence is 14 residues long.

The CDR3 region is CASSQAGSRGARTDTQYF. CDR3 nucleotides: TGTGCCAGCAGCCAAGCCGGATCGCGGGGGGCGAGGACAGATACGCAGTATTTT. The chain carries TRBV4-2 and TRBJ2-3; 8 nucleotides agree with TRBD2. CDR3 length: 18 residues. CDR1 and CDR2 from the germline V gene are LGHNA and YNFKEQ. V trimming: 1 base; J trimming: 3 bases; junction bases outside the gene matches: 12.

The chain has TRBV19 and TRBJ2-3; 12 bases align to TRBD1. This CDR3 spans 15 amino acids. V trimming: 7 bases; J trimming: 7 bases; junction bases outside the gene matches: 9. The germline gives CDR1 LNHDA, CDR2 SQIVND (reference sequence). The CDR3 sequence is CASTPGQGAKHTQYF. CDR3 in DNA: TGTGCCAGTACCCCGGGACAGGGGGCGAAGCATACGCAGTATTTT.

This clone was observed a single time. The chain employs TRBV18 and TRBJ1-4; 9 nucleotides match TRBD1. V trimming: 3 bases; J trimming: 4 bases; junction bases outside the gene matches: 6. This CDR3 comprises 16 residues. Germline loops: CDR1 KGHSH, CDR2 LQKENI. As DNA, the CDR3 is TGTGCCAGCTCACCTTACCGGACAGGGGATAATGAAAAACTGTTTTTT. Translating gives CASSPYRTGDNEKLFF.

The chain combines TRBV19 with TRBJ1-1; 8 bases fit TRBD1. V was pared by 6 bases and J by 2 bases, with 2 bases of the junction left unmatched. The germline V gene encodes CDR1 LNHDA and CDR2 SQIVND (reference sequence). This CDR3 has 13 residues. The CDR3 loop is CASRDRDNTEAFF. CDR3 nucleotide sequence: TGTGCCAGTAGGGACAGGGATAACACTGAAGCTTTCTTT.

The J gene is TRBJ2-3, the V gene TRBV7-9; TRBD2 matches 8 bases. The CDR3 loop spans 14 amino acids. CDR1 is SEHNR and CDR2 is FQNEAQ in the germline V gene (reference sequence). V lost 5 bases to trimming and J lost 1 base; unmatched junction nucleotides: 2. The CDR3, as DNA: TGTGCCAGCAGCCGTAGCGGGGGCACAGATACGCAGTATTTT. Encoded protein: CASSRSGGTDTQYF.

CDR3 bases: TGTGCCAGCAGCTTACTAGCGGGGGGCTTAACGGATACGCAGTATTTT. It translates to CASSLLAGGLTDTQYF. This rearrangement joins TRBV5-4 to TRBJ2-3; 12 bases are shared with TRBD2. This CDR3 is built from 16 residues. Germline V gene data show CDR1 as SGHNT and CDR2 as YYREEE (reference sequence). J lost 6 bases, V lost 2 bases, and 7 bases had no gene match.

The genes are TRBV13 and TRBJ1-1; 8 nucleotides agree with TRBD1. V shed 3 bases and J 1 base; nucleotides not matched to a gene: 7. The CDR3 covers 16 residues. The germline CDR1 and CDR2 sequences are PRHDT and FYEKMQ (reference sequence). In nucleotides, the CDR3 is TGTGCCAGCAGCTTTCCCCAGACAGGGGCGAACACTGAAGCTTTCTTT. Its protein product is CASSFPQTGANTEAFF.

This clone has more than one count but fewer than ten. The rearrangement joins TRBV2 to TRBJ2-7; the match to TRBD2 covers 7 bases. The CDR3 is 16 amino acids. Germline V lookup: CDR1 SNHLY, CDR2 FYNNEI. J was trimmed by 0 bases and V by 5 bases; bases with no gene match: 10. CDR3 amino acids: CASSPPPGLLSYEQYF. CDR3 sequence (DNA): TGTGCCAGCAGTCCCCCCCCGGGACTACTCTCCTACGAGCAGTACTTC.

The gene calls are TRBV6-6 and TRBJ1-4; TRBD1 matches 10 bases. After removal of 5 bases from V and 6 bases from J, the junction contained 9 bases not matched to a gene. The length of the CDR3 is 16 residues. Per germline, CDR1 MNHNY and CDR2 SVGAGI (reference sequence). DNA for the CDR3: TGTGCCAGCAGTACACGACAGGGGGCTGCGGATGAAAAACTGTTTTTT. It codes for CASSTRQGAADEKLFF.

The chain uses TRBV5-8 and TRBJ1-1; 8 bases align to TRBD1. V gave up 4 bases and J gave up 0 bases; unmatched junction bases: 5. This CDR3 is built from 15 residues. The germline V gene encodes CDR1 SGHTS and CDR2 YDEGEE. The CDR3, as DNA: TGTGCCAGCAGCCGCGGGACAGGATTGAACACTGAAGCTTTCTTT. Translating gives CASSRGTGLNTEAFF.

The chain is built from TRBV6-5 and TRBJ1-5; 8 bases are a match to TRBD1. Germline CDR1 reads MNHEY; CDR2 reads SVGAGI. The V gene end was trimmed by 5 bases and the J gene end by 7 bases; junction bases not matched to a gene: 4. The CDR3 contains 13 residues. DNA of the CDR3: TGTGCCAGCAGTCTACAGGGGGAACAGCCCCAGCATTTT. Translating it yields CASSLQGEQPQHF.

The chain combines TRBV7-2 with TRBJ1-2; D unclear. Germline V lookup: CDR1 SGHTA, CDR2 FQGNSA. This CDR3 contains 14 residues. The germline V and J ends were trimmed by 1 base and 6 bases, with 12 bases remaining between them. The CDR3 DNA reads as TGTGCCAGCAGCTTAGTTCCCAGTCTCGATGGCTACACCTTC. Translation: CASSLVPSLDGYTF.

The chain joins TRBV28 to TRBJ1-2; 9 bases agree with TRBD1. Trimming cost V 6 bases and J 4 bases; bases outside gene matches: 6. CDR3 size: 14 residues. Germline V gives CDR1 MDHEN, CDR2 SYDVKM. The DNA of the CDR3 is TGTGCCAGCAGGTACAGGGGGCAAAGCTATGGCTACACCTTC. It specifies CASRYRGQSYGYTF.